This T cell receptor (beta chain) was sequenced during a study of CD8 T cells in ankylosing spondylitis. Study results and caveats: Disease-linked clones reportedly showed significant enrichment in matched ankylosing spondylitis synovial fluid. A subset of motif variants has previously been described in the synovial fluid and blood of reactive arthritis. Characteristic, it appeared, of ankylosing spondylitis blood was a TCR beta motif of eight highly homologous variants. A CD8+ phenotype characterized the disease-linked clones, which were relatively rare in peripheral blood.

Trimming cost V 5 bases and J 7 bases; bases outside gene matches: 12. Germline assignment: CDR1 MNHNS and CDR2 SASEGT. This CDR3 comprises 16 residues. As the method for making TCR beta libraries, quantitative 5'-RACE with molecular barcodes was used. TCRdb processed the 5' RACE reads anew with MiXCR; each CDR3 protein has one entry. This table has more than 250,000 distinct CDR3 sequences, less than 10% appearing once. In regard to this clonotype: Its antigen remains unidentified.

The sequenced sample was blood, either unsorted or a sorted T cell fraction (not recorded which). The chain recombines TRBV6-1 with TRBJ2-3, with 10 bases that match TRBD2. The source of this sequence is a male donor with ankylosing spondylitis. The CDR3 protein is CASSTTSSGSDYTQYF. Here the CDR3 DNA reads TGTGCCAGCAGTACGACCTCTAGCGGGAGTGACTATACGCAGTATTTT.